Following are 14 T cell receptor beta chains from one sample sequenced in a study of blood T cell repertoires in COVID-19. The protocol was immunoSEQ multiplex PCR, while the TCRdb copy is restricted to in-frame clones and leaves out a portion. Among fewer than 200,000 clones listed, about 78% were seen once. Sequencing input: PBMCs or T cells enriched from blood (not recorded which). The receptors derive from a woman aged 45-65 years who had recovered from COVID-19.

This clone was observed once. The rearrangement links TRBV7-9 to TRBJ1-2; the D is unclear. The V gene's germline CDR1 is SEHNR and CDR2 FQNEAQ (reference sequence). The CDR3 covers 14 residues. V lost 1 base, J lost 8 bases, and 14 bases lay in between. The CDR3 DNA sequence: TGTGCCAGCAGCTTAGAGTCCCAGGATTTCGGCTACACCTTC. Translation gives CASSLESQDFGYTF.

V is TRBV7-9 and J is TRBJ1-4; D remains ambiguous. The CDR3 sequence is 14 residues long. The germline V and J ends were trimmed by 2 bases and 0 bases, with 4 bases remaining between them. The germline CDR1 and CDR2 sequences are SEHNR and FQNEAQ (reference sequence). CDR3: CASSLQATNEKLFF. CDR3 in DNA: TGTGCCAGCAGCTTACAGGCAACTAATGAAAAACTGTTTTTT.

The chain employs TRBV28 and TRBJ1-5; D might be TRBD1 (5 bases). The V gene's germline CDR1 is MDHEN and CDR2 SYDVKM. CDR3 length: 13 residues. V was pared by 6 bases and J by 9 bases, with 15 bases between. CDR3 coding DNA: TGTGCCAGCAGGGGGGGACTATATGGGCCCCAGCATTTT. The encoded protein is CASRGGLYGPQHF.

The chain links TRBV7-8 to TRBJ2-1, with D perhaps matching TRBD2 (6 bases). Trimming left V 0 bases short and J 7 bases short, with 22 bases between. Germline-derived CDR1 and CDR2 are SGHVS and FQNEAQ. This CDR3 is 18 amino acids long. For the CDR3, the DNA is TGTGCCAGCAGCTTAGCAGGTGGGACTCGCTACATGGAGAATGAGCAGTTCTTC. Amino acids: CASSLAGGTRYMENEQFF.

The table lists this clone with a few counts. This sequence joins TRBV12-3 or TRBV12-4 and TRBJ2-7, with a tentative D call TRBD2 (5 bases). V was clipped by 8 bases and J by 0 bases, with 11 bases between them. The CDR3 totals 13 residues. CDR3 in DNA: TGTGCCAGCGAGTCTAGCAACTCCTACGAGCAGTACTTC. It encodes CASESSNSYEQYF.

The CDR3 loop is CASSSGQNQPQHF. The DNA for the CDR3 is TGCGCCAGCAGCTCCGGACAGAATCAGCCCCAGCATTTT. This chain uses TRBV5-1 with TRBJ1-5; a possible D gene is TRBD1 (6 bases). Trimming pared 3 bases from V and 4 bases from J, leaving 8 bases between. The germline V gene has CDR1 SGHRS and CDR2 YFSETQ. This CDR3 is built from 13 residues. The full variable domain, completed using reference TRBV5-1 and TRBJ1-5, is KAGVTQTPRYLIKTRGQQVTLSCSPISGHRSVSWYQQTPGQGLQFLFEYFSETQRNKGNFPGRFSGRQFSNSRSEMNVSTLELGDSALYLCASSSGQNQPQHFGDGTRLSIL.

This clone was seen only once. The chain links TRBV28 to TRBJ2-7, with 7 bases fitting TRBD2. The CDR3 contains 16 residues. V lost 3 bases to trimming and J lost 0 bases; unmatched junction nucleotides: 8. Germline lookup yields CDR1 MDHEN and CDR2 SYDVKM. The CDR3 sequence is CASSFGLAVLSYEQYF. CDR3 coding DNA: TGTGCCAGCAGTTTCGGGCTAGCGGTCCTCTCCTACGAGCAGTACTTC.

The V call is TRBV4-1, the J call TRBJ2-7; 12 nucleotides line up with TRBD2. Per the germline V gene, CDR1 is MGHRA and CDR2 is YSYEKL. This CDR3 has 18 amino acids. V lost 3 bases and J lost 3; bases outside the gene matches: 12. The CDR3 loop is CASSQDGGLAGLNYEQYF. The CDR3 nucleotides read TGCGCCAGCAGCCAGGACGGGGGACTAGCGGGCCTCAACTACGAGCAGTACTTC.

This clone was counted between two and nine times. The CDR3 DNA reads as TGTGCCACCGGACTAGCGGAATTTGGGGATACGCAGTATTTT. Translation: CATGLAEFGDTQYF. The J gene is TRBJ2-3, the V gene TRBV2, with 10 bases matching TRBD2. V shed 10 bases, J shed 6 bases, and the junction held 10 bases outside the gene matches. The germline V gene encodes CDR1 SNHLY and CDR2 FYNNEI. CDR3 length equals 14 residues.

The V call is TRBV2, the J call TRBJ2-5; a weak D match, TRBD2 (5 bases). CDR1 and CDR2 (germline): SNHLY, FYNNEI. V lost 3 bases, J lost 9 bases, and 8 bases lay in between. CDR3 size: 11 residues. CDR3 nucleotides: TGTGCCAGCAGTGAGCTAGCCCCCCAGTACTTC. Translated: CASSELAPQYF.

This clone has just a few counts. The chain recombines TRBV28 with TRBJ1-3; 9 nucleotides agree with TRBD1. Germline CDR1 MDHEN, CDR2 SYDVKM. V lost 5 bases, J lost 3 bases, and 5 bases stayed unmatched. The CDR3 totals 15 residues. The chain's CDR3 is CASSPGTGYGNTIYF. The CDR3 bases are TGTGCCAGCAGTCCCGGGACAGGGTATGGAAACACCATATATTTT.

The chain combines TRBV28 with TRBJ2-7, with TRBD2 as a possible D gene (6 bases). This CDR3 has 16 residues. CDR1 MDHEN and CDR2 SYDVKM come from the germline V gene. V lost 6 bases and J lost 2, with 20 bases in between. This CDR3 reads CASSRGGGGRAYEQYF. For the CDR3, the DNA is TGTGCCAGCAGCCGAGGTGGGGGAGGCCGCGCCTACGAGCAGTACTTC.

V and J are TRBV6-5 and TRBJ2-2; TRBD1 aligns across 8 bases. The germline gives CDR1 MNHEY, CDR2 SVGAGI. The trim removed 6 bases at V and 7 bases at J, leaving 4 bases unmatched. The CDR3 loop spans 13 amino acids. CDR3: CASSRGPHGELFF. The CDR3 DNA sequence: TGTGCCAGCAGCAGGGGGCCGCACGGGGAGCTGTTTTTT.

The chain employs TRBV7-2 and TRBJ2-7; the match to TRBD1 covers 8 bases. The V gene's germline CDR1 is SGHTA and CDR2 FQGNSA. CDR3 length: 14 amino acids. The V gene end was trimmed by 1 base and the J gene end by 5 bases; junction bases not matched to a gene: 4. The CDR3 loop reads CASSLVQGANEQYF. The DNA for the CDR3 is TGTGCCAGCAGCTTAGTGCAGGGGGCGAACGAGCAGTACTTC.